Shown below are 27 T cell receptor beta chains from a single sample sequenced in a study of blood T cells in healthy people across ages. A second PCR, run for about 7 to 11 cycles, used a sample-barcoded 5' primer plus a J-beta primer mix. TCRdb ran MiXCR on the 5' RACE reads and lists one entry per CDR3 protein. The repertoire holds approximately 900,000 distinct CDR3 sequences, with 25% to 30% as singletons. A further study also used this sample, focusing on T cells of mothers and their children.

Sequencing was done on a sample of blood. These receptors came from a woman aged 40 to 50 in good health.

The chain couples TRBV20-1 to TRBJ2-1; D assignment may be TRBD1 or TRBD2 (5 bases each). The J call is in doubt because the DNA end fits TRBJ2-7 better. This CDR3 is 13 amino acids long. In germline, CDR1 is DFQATT, CDR2 SNEGSKA (reference sequence). CDR3 amino acids: CSARVPGGYEQYF. The DNA of the CDR3 is TGCAGTGCTAGAGTTCCTGGGGGCTACGAGCAGTACTTC.

This clonotype has only a few counts. CDR3: CASTRDGRTDTQYF. The DNA of the CDR3 is TGTGCCAGCACCAGGGACGGCCGCACAGATACGCAGTATTTT. This chain joins TRBV27 and TRBJ2-3; the D gene could be TRBD1 or TRBD2 (5 bases each). Trimming removed 7 bases at V and 1 base at J, with 12 bases between. The CDR3 covers 14 residues. Per the germline V gene, CDR1 is MNHEY and CDR2 is SMNVEV (reference sequence).

The table lists this clonotype with many counts. The chain joins TRBV20-1 to TRBJ2-1; 8 nucleotides align to TRBD2. Germline V gene sequence: CDR1 DFQATT, CDR2 SNEGSKA (reference sequence). With V trimmed by 0 bases and J by 0 bases, 13 bases remained unmatched. The CDR3 runs to 19 residues. The CDR3 DNA is TGCAGTGCTAGAGATTTCCGGGGGGGGCCCGCGAGCTCCTACAATGAGCAGTTCTTC. Amino acids: CSARDFRGGPASSYNEQFF.

This clonotype was counted a single time. This chain uses TRBV5-4 with TRBJ2-2, with D tentatively TRBD1 (5 bases). Trimming stripped 1 base from V and 6 bases from J, with 16 bases between. Germline V gives CDR1 SGHNT, CDR2 YYREEE (reference sequence). There are 16 residues in the CDR3. The CDR3, as DNA: TGTGCCAGCAGCTTGCGCAGGGTCTTTGACGCCGGGGAGCTGTTTTTT. The encoded protein is CASSLRRVFDAGELFF.

The V call is TRBV2, the J call TRBJ2-2; D possibly corresponds to TRBD2 (6 bases). Between the trimmed V and J ends, which lost 6 bases and 7 bases, there was a span of 15 bases. Germline V gives CDR1 SNHLY, CDR2 FYNNEI. There are 14 residues in the CDR3. The CDR3 nucleotides read TGTGCCAGCAGCTTAGTGGCGGGACGCGGGGAGCTGTTTTTT. This translates into CASSLVAGRGELFF.

This clonotype was detected only a few times. The CDR3 DNA is TGTGCCAGCACCATAGGTTCAAGCTATGGCTACACCTTC. Its protein product is CASTIGSSYGYTF. The V gene is TRBV28, the J gene TRBJ1-2; D is ambiguous. In germline, CDR1 is MDHEN, CDR2 SYDVKM. The CDR3 loop spans 13 amino acids. With 7 bases removed from V and 4 bases from J, the gap between germline ends came to 13 bases.

This clonotype came up many times. V is TRBV29-1 and J is TRBJ2-6; D unresolved. V was trimmed by 3 bases and J by 3 bases, leaving 6 bases between them. The length of the CDR3 is 13 residues. The germline V gene has CDR1 SQVTM and CDR2 ANQGSEA. In DNA form, the CDR3 reads TGCAGCGTTGATTCCGTTGGGGCCAACGTCCTGACTTTC. Translated: CSVDSVGANVLTF.

This clonotype appeared many times. CDR3 protein: CASSQDWRGVSTDTQYF. The CDR3 region has the DNA TGCGCCAGCAGCCAAGATTGGAGGGGGGTTAGCACAGATACGCAGTATTTT. This chain uses TRBV4-3 with TRBJ2-3; D possibly uses TRBD1 or TRBD2 (6 bases each). V was trimmed by 0 bases and J by 0 bases, leaving 13 bases between them. Germline V gives CDR1 LGHNA, CDR2 YSLEER. The CDR3 covers 17 residues.

As to this clonotype: Here the CDR3 omits its conserved ending phenylalanine or tryptophan, so a read error is the likely source. Because the CDR3's place on the DNA is in doubt, the DNA is left out and the CDR3 is given as listed by TCRdb. The chain couples TRBV29-1 to TRBJ1-2; the DNA was not compared with TRBD1, the D call given in the table. Per the germline V gene, CDR1 is SQVTM and CDR2 is ANQGSEA. The CDR3 extends over 13 residues, inclusive of both ends. CDR3 sequence: CSVTTGTHYGYTC.

This clonotype was observed many times. The rearrangement joins TRBV20-1 to TRBJ2-7; D is uncertain. Per germline, CDR1 DFQATT and CDR2 SNEGSKA (reference sequence). CDR3 length: 11 amino acids. The V gene lost 6 bases and the J gene lost 6 bases, with 12 bases spanning the gap. CDR3 in amino acids: CSAKSSLEQYF. As DNA, the CDR3 is TGCAGTGCCAAAAGCTCCCTCGAGCAGTACTTC.

Details on this clonotype: A much larger clonotype is one base distant, so this may be a read error. This chain links TRBV7-2 with TRBJ2-1, with 10 bases identical to TRBD2. The CDR3 spans 16 residues. Germline V gene sequence: CDR1 SGHTA, CDR2 FQGNSA. The CDR3 coding sequence is TGTGCCAGCAGCGGCCAAAGCGGGGGGGCCTACAATGGGCAGTTCTTC. Protein product: CASSGQSGGAYNGQFF.

This clonotype has a count of ten or more. The chain couples TRBV7-9 to TRBJ2-5; unclear D gene. V lost 4 bases to trimming and J lost 10 bases, with 10 bases between them. Germline-derived CDR1 and CDR2 are SEHNR and FQNEAQ (reference sequence). CDR3 length: 11 residues. CDR3 loop: CASSSQVDQYF. The CDR3, as DNA: TGTGCCAGCAGCTCCCAGGTAGACCAGTACTTC.

The V and J genes are TRBV10-3 and TRBJ1-2; 7 bases line up with TRBD1. V was clipped by 3 bases and J by 2 bases; unmatched bases: 9. Germline CDR1 reads ENHRY; CDR2 reads SYGVKD. The CDR3 length is 16 residues. CDR3 loop: CAISDPSRQGNYGYTF. DNA of the CDR3: TGTGCCATCAGTGACCCCTCGCGACAGGGAAACTATGGCTACACCTTC.

This clonotype showed up just a few times. This rearrangement joins TRBV19 to TRBJ2-1, with 9 bases lining up with TRBD2. The CDR3 contains 18 residues. The junction had 6 bases not matched to a gene; V was cut back by 0 bases and J by 0 bases. Germline V gene lookup returns CDR1 LNHDA and CDR2 SQIVND (reference sequence). This CDR3 is CASSIDLAGGYSYNEQFF. The CDR3 DNA is TGTGCCAGTAGTATAGATCTTGCGGGGGGGTACTCCTACAATGAGCAGTTCTTC.

This clonotype was seen many times. The chain uses TRBV12-3 or TRBV12-4 and TRBJ1-2; D possibly corresponds to TRBD1 (5 bases). Between the trimmed V and J ends, which lost 5 bases and 4 bases, there was a span of 11 bases. The CDR3 has 13 amino acids. This CDR3 is CASSGGKSYGYTF. The DNA of the CDR3 is TGTGCCAGCAGTGGGGGGAAAAGCTATGGCTACACCTTC.

V gene TRBV20-1 combines with J gene TRBJ2-7, with 8 bases identical to TRBD1. In germline, CDR1 is DFQATT, CDR2 SNEGSKA (reference sequence). CDR3 length equals 14 residues. Trimming cost V 7 bases and J 1 base; bases outside gene matches: 9. Here the CDR3 reads CSVTRQGTSYEQYF. CDR3 nucleotides: TGCAGTGTTACCAGACAGGGGACGTCCTACGAGCAGTACTTC.

This clonotype was counted many times. J is TRBJ1-4 and V is TRBV5-1; D possibly corresponds to TRBD1 (5 bases). The CDR3 loop spans 15 amino acids. Deletions cut 5 bases from V and 2 bases from J, with 13 bases between. CDR1 and CDR2 from the germline V gene are SGHRS and YFSETQ. Written as DNA, the CDR3 is TGCGCCAGCAGACCTCCCGGGACGACTAATGAAAAACTGTTTTTT. Amino acid sequence: CASRPPGTTNEKLFF. Supplemented by reference TRBV5-1 and TRBJ1-4, the full variable domain reads KAGVTQTPRYLIKTRGQQVTLSCSPISGHRSVSWYQQTPGQGLQFLFEYFSETQRNKGNFPGRFSGRQFSNSRSEMNVSTLELGDSALYLCASRPPGTTNEKLFFGSGTQLSVL.

This clonotype was seen repeatedly, ten times or more. The rearrangement uses TRBV7-9 and TRBJ2-5, with TRBD1 identical over 9 bases. With V trimmed by 5 bases and J by 4 bases, 5 bases remained unmatched. This CDR3 spans 14 amino acids. Germline CDR1 SEHNR, CDR2 FQNEAQ (reference sequence). CDR3 DNA: TGTGCCAGCAGCATAGACAGGGGGAGAGAGACCCAGTACTTC. This sequence encodes CASSIDRGRETQYF.

This clonotype was observed at least ten times. V gene TRBV7-9 combines with J gene TRBJ2-7; D is possibly TRBD1 (6 bases). Germline V gene lookup returns CDR1 SEHNR and CDR2 FQNEAQ (reference sequence). The CDR3 contains 15 residues. V was pared by 1 base and J by 2 bases, with 12 bases between. Here the CDR3 DNA reads TGTGCCAGCAGCTTAGGACCCCAGGGGACCTACGAGCAGTACTTC. Encoded protein: CASSLGPQGTYEQYF. The entire variable domain, with the rest obtained from reference TRBV7-9 and TRBJ2-7, is as follows: DTGVSQNPRHKITKRGQNVTFRCDPISEHNRLYWYRQTLGQGPEFLTYFQNEAQLEKSRLLSDRFSAERPKGSFSTLEIQRTEQGDSAMYLCASSLGPQGTYEQYFGPGTRLTVT.

This chain uses TRBV6-4 with TRBJ2-1; D unresolved. The CDR3 spans 12 residues. Germline V gene sequence: CDR1 MRHNA, CDR2 SNTAGT. V lost 9 bases, J lost 9 bases, and 15 bases lay in between. The CDR3 region is CARSDPLGEQFF. CDR3 DNA: TGTGCCAGGAGCGATCCACTCGGTGAGCAGTTCTTC.

This clonotype was counted ten times or more. The chain has TRBV12-3 or TRBV12-4 and TRBJ1-2; D possibly corresponds to TRBD1 (6 bases). The V gene lost 2 bases and the J gene lost 3 bases, with 7 bases spanning the gap. The CDR3 loop spans 13 amino acids. The CDR3 nucleotides are TGTGCCAGCAGTTTACAGGGGCACTATGGCTACACCTTC. This gives the protein CASSLQGHYGYTF.

This clonotype occurred many times. This chain uses TRBV5-1 with TRBJ1-2; 10 nucleotides line up with TRBD1. The germline V gene has CDR1 SGHRS and CDR2 YFSETQ. With 0 bases clipped from V and 4 bases from J, the junction kept 6 bases outside the gene matches. CDR3 length: 16 amino acids. CDR3 protein: CASSLGQGAGSYGYTF. The CDR3 coding sequence is TGCGCCAGCAGCTTGGGACAGGGGGCCGGATCCTATGGCTACACCTTC. The full variable domain, its missing parts supplied by reference TRBV5-1 and TRBJ1-2, is KAGVTQTPRYLIKTRGQQVTLSCSPISGHRSVSWYQQTPGQGLQFLFEYFSETQRNKGNFPGRFSGRQFSNSRSEMNVSTLELGDSALYLCASSLGQGAGSYGYTFGSGTRLTVV.

The table lists this clonotype with a few counts. This chain uses TRBV28 with TRBJ1-2, with 8 positions matching TRBD1. Per germline, CDR1 MDHEN and CDR2 SYDVKM. CDR3 length: 12 amino acids. The ends lost 5 bases at V and 12 bases at J; junction bases unmatched: 8. The CDR3 DNA sequence: TGTGCCAGCAGTCCCCGGACAGGGACGGACACCTTC. Its translation is CASSPRTGTDTF.

This clonotype was counted a few times. Being one base from a much bigger clone, this may be a read error. The V gene is TRBV5-1, the J gene TRBJ2-7; D is unclear. The germline CDR1 and CDR2 sequences are SGHRS and YFSETQ. V lost 4 bases to trimming and J lost 5 bases, with 10 bases between them. The CDR3 contains 12 residues. CDR3 region: CASSTEGNEQYF. The CDR3 DNA reads as TGCGCCAGCAGCACGGAAGGAAACGAGCAGTACTTC.

The CDR3 loop reads CASSSEGRWGEAFF. The DNA for the CDR3 is TGTGCCAGCAGTTCCGAAGGACGATGGGGTGAAGCTTTCTTT. This chain joins TRBV6-5 and TRBJ1-1; D not resolved. Germline V gene sequence: CDR1 MNHEY, CDR2 SVGAGI. The CDR3 length is 14 residues. Trimming removed 4 bases from V and 7 bases from J, with 16 bases in between.

The chain joins TRBV2 to TRBJ2-7; D is perhaps TRBD2 (5 bases). TRBJ2-5 explains the end of the DNA better; the J call may be wrong. This CDR3 has 12 residues. Germline CDR1 SNHLY, CDR2 FYNNEI. CDR3 sequence reads: CAAGPSRETQYF. CDR3 coding DNA: TGTGCCGCAGGTCCTAGCAGAGAGACCCAGTACTTC.

This clonotype was seen a few times. The gene calls are TRBV9 and TRBJ1-2; TRBD1 matches at 8 bases. After removal of 4 bases from V and 2 bases from J, the junction contained 7 bases not matched to a gene. There are 15 residues in the CDR3. The germline CDR1 and CDR2 sequences are SGDLS and YYNGEE. CDR3 sequence reads: CASSPHGQGNYGYTF. CDR3 nucleotides: TGTGCCAGCAGCCCCCACGGACAGGGAAACTATGGCTACACCTTC.